The 18 T cell receptor beta chains below come from one sample, sequenced in a study of T-cell reconstitution after alpha-beta-depleted transplantation in children. TCRbeta library construction was performed incorporating unique molecular identifiers. TCRdb reprocessed the PCR reads with MiXCR, giving one entry per CDR3 protein. The repertoire holds about 870,000 distinct CDR3 sequences, under 20% seen once, with around 5% in the top ten. The specimen comprised PBMCs, mostly from graft donor cells, sampled 360 days after TCRalphabeta/CD19-depleted stem cell transplant. These receptors were taken from a male patient younger than 18 who had a stem cell transplant for acute lymphoblastic leukemia, so the T cells may come from the graft donor.

This sequence joins TRBV7-3 and TRBJ2-6, with unresolved D. The CDR3 runs 13 residues. The V and J ends lost 8 bases and 3 bases respectively, with 8 bases between them. Germline CDR1 reads SGHTA; CDR2 reads FQGTGA. CDR3 coding DNA: TGTGCCAGCGGATTCTTTGGGGCCAACGTCCTGACTTTC. It encodes CASGFFGANVLTF.

This chain links TRBV7-9 with TRBJ2-7; TRBD2 is a possible D gene (6 bases). Trimming removed 3 bases at V and 7 bases at J, with 13 bases between. The CDR3 is 13 amino acids. Germline V CDR1 and CDR2: SEHNR, FQNEAQ (reference sequence). The chain's CDR3 is CASSFGDWREQYF. CDR3 DNA: TGTGCCAGCAGCTTTGGGGACTGGCGGGAGCAGTACTTC.

The chain uses TRBV3-1 and TRBJ2-7, with 11 bases identical to TRBD2. This CDR3 region has 17 residues. Germline V gene data show CDR1 as LGHDT and CDR2 as YNNKEL (reference sequence). J was trimmed by 9 bases and V by 1 base; bases with no gene match: 14. Here the CDR3 reads CASSQGVLTSGIDRQYF. CDR3 coding DNA: TGTGCCAGCAGCCAAGGAGTACTGACTAGCGGGATTGATCGGCAGTACTTC.

This clonotype has more than one count but fewer than ten. The gene calls are TRBV7-9 and TRBJ1-1; D ambiguous. Germline assignment: CDR1 SEHNR and CDR2 FQNEAQ (reference sequence). The CDR3 has 15 amino acids. The V end lost 5 bases, the J end lost 5 bases, and 18 bases lay between the germline ends. CDR3: CASSPNLQWPTEAFF. The DNA of the CDR3 is TGTGCCAGCAGCCCCAATCTTCAGTGGCCGACTGAAGCTTTCTTT.

The rearrangement uses TRBV12-3 or TRBV12-4 and TRBJ2-7; TRBD2 aligns across 10 bases. CDR3 length: 15 amino acids. V was clipped by 2 bases and J by 4 bases; unmatched bases: 5. The CDR3 nucleotides are TGTGCCAGCAGTTTATCAAATAGCGGGGGGTACGAGCAGTACTTC. It is translated as CASSLSNSGGYEQYF.

The rearrangement uses TRBV18 and TRBJ2-3, with no clear D. V gave up 0 bases and J gave up 0 bases, with 13 bases separating them. Per the germline V gene, CDR1 is KGHSH and CDR2 is LQKENI. The CDR3 contains 17 residues. CDR3 coding DNA: TGTGCCAGCTCACCACCGGAACCGAGAAAAAGCACAGATACGCAGTATTTT. It is translated as CASSPPEPRKSTDTQYF.

This clonotype has only a few counts. This rearrangement joins TRBV29-1 to TRBJ2-1; 7 bases are shared with TRBD2. Germline CDR1 SQVTM, CDR2 ANQGSEA. The CDR3 covers 14 residues. J gave up 7 bases and V 3 bases, and 9 bases lay outside the gene matches. The chain's CDR3 is CSVEGFSGGNEQFF. DNA for the CDR3: TGCAGCGTTGAGGGATTTTCCGGGGGGAATGAGCAGTTCTTC.

The chain couples TRBV2 to TRBJ1-1, with D perhaps TRBD1 (6 bases). Germline values: CDR1 SNHLY, CDR2 FYNNEI. This CDR3 has 15 residues. V lost 8 bases, J lost 0 bases, and 16 bases lay in between. Written as DNA, the CDR3 is TGTGCCAGCCTGGGGGGGGCGGGACTGAACACTGAAGCTTTCTTT. This gives the protein CASLGGAGLNTEAFF.

Ten or more counts support this clonotype. The chain employs TRBV5-1 and TRBJ2-1; the match to TRBD2 covers 12 bases. V shed 4 bases, J shed 5 bases, and the junction held 7 bases outside the gene matches. CDR3 size: 16 residues. Looked up from germline, CDR1 is SGHRS and CDR2 is YFSETQ. The CDR3 coding sequence is TGCGCCAGCAGCCTTACCCGACTAGCGGGGGACAATGAGCAGTTCTTC. This codes for CASSLTRLAGDNEQFF.

This clonotype was detected only a few times. The chain couples TRBV9 to TRBJ2-1; 11 positions agree with TRBD1. Germline V lookup: CDR1 SGDLS, CDR2 YYNGEE. Trimming removed 2 bases from V and 7 bases from J; junction bases left unmatched: 5. CDR3 length: 15 amino acids. The CDR3 is CASSVRDRGGNEQFF. The DNA for the CDR3 is TGTGCCAGCAGCGTTCGGGACAGGGGGGGAAATGAGCAGTTCTTC. Filled out from reference TRBV9 and TRBJ2-1, the complete variable domain reads DSGVTQTPKHLITATGQRVTLRCSPRSGDLSVYWYQQSLDQGLQFLIQYYNGEERAKGNILERFSAQQFPDLHSELNLSSLELGDSALYFCASSVRDRGGNEQFFGPGTRLTVL.

This clonotype has ten or more counts. The rearrangement joins TRBV12-3 or TRBV12-4 to TRBJ2-2, with D possibly being TRBD1 (6 bases). The V and J ends lost 6 bases and 13 bases respectively, with 27 bases between them. CDR3 length: 16 residues. For the CDR3, the DNA is TGTGCCAGCAGCCCCCCTAAGGGAACAGGGAATGTGTGGCTGTTTTTT. This gives the protein CASSPPKGTGNVWLFF.

The V and J genes are TRBV6-2 or TRBV6-3 and TRBJ2-1; D remains unclear. CDR3 length: 15 amino acids. CDR1 MNHEY and CDR2 SVGEGT come from the germline V gene. Trimming pared 4 bases from V and 10 bases from J, leaving 20 bases between. In DNA form, the CDR3 reads TGTGCCAGCAGTTTCCCGGAGCTCGGTCAAACAGAGCAGTTCTTC. Encoded protein: CASSFPELGQTEQFF.

The chain is built from TRBV20-1 and TRBJ2-7; TRBD2 matches at 7 bases. CDR3 length: 15 amino acids. Germline CDR1 and CDR2: DFQATT and SNEGSKA (reference sequence). V was clipped by 1 base and J by 7 bases; unmatched bases: 13. The CDR3 region has the DNA TGCAGTGCTAGAGTGATGGGGGGGAGGTTTTCGGAGCAGTACTTC. Its translation: CSARVMGGRFSEQYF.

The rearrangement uses TRBV20-1 and TRBJ2-7, with a possible D match to TRBD1 (6 bases). Between the trimmed V and J ends, which lost 6 bases and 6 bases, there was a span of 15 bases. The CDR3 extends over 12 amino acids. Germline CDR1 is DFQATT and CDR2 is SNEGSKA (reference sequence). CDR3 sequence reads: CSARIQGFEQYF. The CDR3 nucleotides are TGCAGTGCCAGAATACAGGGATTCGAGCAGTACTTC.

The chain is built from TRBV2 and TRBJ2-1; 7 positions agree with TRBD2. With V trimmed by 4 bases and J by 5 bases, 5 bases remained unmatched. From germline, CDR1 is SNHLY and CDR2 FYNNEI. The length of the CDR3 is 14 residues. DNA for the CDR3: TGTGCCAGCAGTGTGTCCCTAGCGGACAATGAGCAGTTCTTC. It yields the protein CASSVSLADNEQFF.

The chain links TRBV15 to TRBJ1-3; 10 positions agree with TRBD1. V lost 0 bases, J lost 0 bases, and 8 bases stayed unmatched. The length of the CDR3 is 19 residues. The germline gives CDR1 LNHNV, CDR2 YYDKDF (reference sequence). The CDR3, as DNA: TGTGCCACCAGCAGAGATAAGGGGACAGGGGACTTCTCTGGAAACACCATATATTTT. Residues: CATSRDKGTGDFSGNTIYF.

The table lists this clonotype with a few counts. This chain links TRBV20-1 with TRBJ2-3; TRBD2 agrees at 8 bases. J was trimmed by 2 bases and V by 2 bases; bases with no gene match: 12. The V gene's germline CDR1 is DFQATT and CDR2 SNEGSKA (reference sequence). CDR3 size: 17 residues. This CDR3 reads CSARSRKREGLTDTQYF. For the CDR3, the DNA is TGCAGTGCTAGAAGTCGGAAACGGGAGGGCCTCACAGATACGCAGTATTTT.

This clonotype has at least ten counts. V is TRBV20-1 and J is TRBJ2-1; D remains ambiguous. This CDR3 has 16 amino acids. V dropped 1 base and J dropped 1 base, with 14 bases sitting between them. CDR1 DFQATT and CDR2 SNEGSKA come from the germline V gene (reference sequence). The CDR3 is CSARATAGLSYNEQFF. In DNA, the CDR3 is TGCAGTGCTAGAGCTACGGCCGGGCTTTCCTACAATGAGCAGTTCTTC.